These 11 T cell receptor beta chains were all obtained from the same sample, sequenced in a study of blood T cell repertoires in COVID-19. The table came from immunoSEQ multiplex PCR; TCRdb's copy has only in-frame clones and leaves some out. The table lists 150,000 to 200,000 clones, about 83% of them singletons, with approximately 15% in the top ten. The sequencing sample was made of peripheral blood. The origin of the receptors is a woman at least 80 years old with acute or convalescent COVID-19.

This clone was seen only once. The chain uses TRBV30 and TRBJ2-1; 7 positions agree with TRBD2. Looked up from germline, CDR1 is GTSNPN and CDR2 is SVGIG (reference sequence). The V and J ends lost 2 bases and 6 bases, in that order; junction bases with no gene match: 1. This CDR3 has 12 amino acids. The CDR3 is CAWSPSGNEQFF. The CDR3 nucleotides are TGTGCCTGGAGTCCTAGCGGCAATGAGCAGTTCTTC.

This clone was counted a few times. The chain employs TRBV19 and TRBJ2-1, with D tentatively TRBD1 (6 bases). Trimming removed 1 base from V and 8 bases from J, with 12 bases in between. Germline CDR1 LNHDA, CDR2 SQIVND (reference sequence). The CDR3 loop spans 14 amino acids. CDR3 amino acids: CASSIVPQGYEQFF. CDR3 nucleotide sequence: TGTGCCAGTAGTATAGTTCCTCAGGGGTATGAGCAGTTCTTC. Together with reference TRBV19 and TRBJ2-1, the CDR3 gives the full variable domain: DGGITQSPKYLFRKEGQNVTLSCEQNLNHDAMYWYRQDPGQGLRLIYYSQIVNDFQKGDIAEGYSVSREKKESFPLTVTSAQKNPTAFYLCASSIVPQGYEQFFGPGTRLTVL.

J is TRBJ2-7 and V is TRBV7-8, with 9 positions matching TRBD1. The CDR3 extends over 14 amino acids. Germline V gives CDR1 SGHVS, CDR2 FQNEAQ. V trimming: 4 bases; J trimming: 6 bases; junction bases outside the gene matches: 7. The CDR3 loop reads CASSSYRGPVEQYF. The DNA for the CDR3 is TGTGCCAGCAGCTCTTACAGGGGGCCGGTCGAGCAGTACTTC.

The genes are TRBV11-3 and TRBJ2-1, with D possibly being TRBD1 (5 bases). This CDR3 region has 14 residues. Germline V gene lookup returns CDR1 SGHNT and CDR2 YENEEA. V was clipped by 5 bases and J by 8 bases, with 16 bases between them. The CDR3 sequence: CASSAHQGVDEQFF. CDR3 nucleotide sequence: TGTGCCAGCAGCGCCCACCAAGGGGTCGATGAGCAGTTCTTC. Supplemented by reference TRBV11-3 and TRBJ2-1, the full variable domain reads EAGVVQSPRYKIIEKKQPVAFWCNPISGHNTLYWYLQNLGQGPELLIRYENEEAVDDSQLPKDRFSAERLKGVDSTLKIQPAELGDSAVYLCASSAHQGVDEQFFGPGTRLTVL.

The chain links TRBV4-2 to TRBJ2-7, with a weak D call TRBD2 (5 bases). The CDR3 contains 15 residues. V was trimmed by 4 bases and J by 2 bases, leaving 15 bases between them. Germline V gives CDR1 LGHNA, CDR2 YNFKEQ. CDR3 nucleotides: TGTGCCAGCAGCCCTACCAGAGGGAGTACCTACGAGCAGTACTTC. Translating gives CASSPTRGSTYEQYF.

The CDR3 sequence is CASSDAESSYNEQFF. For the CDR3, the DNA is TGTGCCAGCAGTGACGCGGAGAGCTCCTACAATGAGCAGTTCTTC. The chain has TRBV25-1 and TRBJ2-1; D unclear. Germline-derived CDR1 and CDR2 are MGHDK and SYGVNS. This CDR3 is 15 amino acids long. Trimming shortened V by 3 bases and J by 0 bases, and 9 bases separated the two germline ends.

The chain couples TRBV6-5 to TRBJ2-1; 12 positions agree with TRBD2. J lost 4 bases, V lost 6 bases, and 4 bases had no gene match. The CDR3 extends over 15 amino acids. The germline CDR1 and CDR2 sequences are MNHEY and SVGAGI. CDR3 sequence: CASSTTSGGYNEQFF. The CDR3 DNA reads TGTGCCAGCAGCACGACTAGCGGGGGATACAATGAGCAGTTCTTC.

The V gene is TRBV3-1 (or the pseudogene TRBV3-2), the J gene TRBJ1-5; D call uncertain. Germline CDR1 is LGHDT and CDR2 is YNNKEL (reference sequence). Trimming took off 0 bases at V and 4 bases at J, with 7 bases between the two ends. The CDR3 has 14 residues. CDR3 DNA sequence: TGTGCCAGCAGCCAAGATCGGCGGAATCAGCCCCAGCATTTT. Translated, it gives CASSQDRRNQPQHF.

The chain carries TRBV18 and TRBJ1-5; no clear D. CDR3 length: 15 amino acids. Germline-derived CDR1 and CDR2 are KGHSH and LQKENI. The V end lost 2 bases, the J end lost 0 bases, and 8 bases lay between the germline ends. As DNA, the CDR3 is TGTGCCAGCTCACCAGCGAGCAATAGCAATCAGCCCCAGCATTTT. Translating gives CASSPASNSNQPQHF.

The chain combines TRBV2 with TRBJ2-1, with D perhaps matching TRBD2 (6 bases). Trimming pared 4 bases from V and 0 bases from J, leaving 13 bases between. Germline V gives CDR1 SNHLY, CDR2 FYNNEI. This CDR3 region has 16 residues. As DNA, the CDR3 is TGTGCCAGCAGTGCCGTGCGGGGTAGCTCCTACAATGAGCAGTTCTTC. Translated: CASSAVRGSSYNEQFF.

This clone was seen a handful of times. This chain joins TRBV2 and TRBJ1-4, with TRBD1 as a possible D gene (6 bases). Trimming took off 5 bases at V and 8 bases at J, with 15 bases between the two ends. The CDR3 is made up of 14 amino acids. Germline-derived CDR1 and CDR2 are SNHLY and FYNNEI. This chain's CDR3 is CASSFQGSEEKLFF. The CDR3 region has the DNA TGTGCCAGCAGTTTCCAGGGGAGCGAGGAAAAACTGTTTTTT.